These T cell receptor beta chains were read from a single sample in a study of neoadjuvant nivolumab and ipilimumab in lung cancer. Assay: immunoSEQ multiplex PCR; the TCRdb copy retains only in-frame clones and omits some. Of about 9,000 clones in the sample, roughly 84% are singletons; the top ten hold 8%. The specimen was tumor tissue, collected after neoadjuvant nivolumab, alone or with ipilimumab, at or shortly before surgery. The receptor source for this set is an adult with non-small cell lung cancer. Each CDR3 is given with its conserved first and last residue. A D gene is named only where the DNA matches it firmly. Not every row has a clone size; where given, it reads once, few, many or a size class.

TRBJ1-4,NA,TRBV7-9,NA,TGTGCCAGCGGTACACCCTTTGAAAAACTGTTTTTT,CASGTPFEKLFF
TRBJ2-2,NA,TRBV5-6,NA,TGTGCCACCAAAGAGGGGGACACCGGGGAGCTGTTTTTT,CATKEGDTGELFF
TRBJ2-7,NA,TRBV19,NA,TGTGCCAGTACCCAGAACCGGGACGGAACCTACGAGCAGTACTTC,CASTQNRDGTYEQYF
TRBJ1-2,NA,TRBV18,NA,TGTGCCAGCTCAAGCCGGAGCTATGGCTACACCTTC,CASSSRSYGYTF
TRBJ2-1,NA,TRBV11-2,NA,TGTGCCAGCAGCTTCGTCAGGGTCATTGAGCAGTTCTTC,CASSFVRVIEQFF
TRBJ2-1,TRBD2,TRBV6-1,NA,TGTGCCAGCAGTCGTTTGGGAGGGCTCTACAATGAGCAGTTCTTC,CASSRLGGLYNEQFF
TRBJ1-1,TRBD1,TRBV11-2,few,TGTGCCAGCAGCTTAGGGACAGGGACTGAAGCTTTCTTT,CASSLGTGTEAFF
TRBJ1-2,TRBD1,TRBV5-1,NA,TGCGCCAGCAGCGCGGGACAGGGTAAGAGCTACACCTTC,CASSAGQGKSYTF
TRBJ2-1,NA,TRBV18,NA,TGTGCCAGCTCACCGGTCCGGCGCCAGGGGCATGAGCAGTTCTTC,CASSPVRRQGHEQFF
TRBJ1-2,NA,TRBV7-9,NA,TGTGCCAGCAGCCCTGTGGATTCAGGGTCAGGGGGCTACACCTTC,CASSPVDSGSGGYTF
TRBJ1-3,TRBD1,TRBV6-5,few,TGTGCCAGCAGGTTGACAGGGGGAATCGACACCATATATTTT,CASRLTGGIDTIYF
TRBJ1-1,NA,TRBV7-3,NA,TGTGCCAGCAGCTCCGGGCCGAACACTGAAGCTTTCTTT,CASSSGPNTEAFF
TRBJ1-1,NA,TRBV7-9,NA,TGTGCCAGCAGCTTAGACGGAGTGAACACTGAAGCTTTCTTT,CASSLDGVNTEAFF
TRBJ1-1,NA,TRBV5-1,NA,TGCGCCAGCAGCTTGGGGTCCGAGACTGAAGCTTTCTTT,CASSLGSETEAFF
TRBJ1-1,NA,TRBV5-4,NA,TGTGCCAGCAGCTTGGAGAGAGGACGGAACGGTGAAGCTTTCTTT,CASSLERGRNGEAFF
TRBJ1-2,NA,TRBV16,NA,TGTGCCAGCAGACCCACAGGAGCGGTTGGCTACACCTTC,CASRPTGAVGYTF
TRBJ1-5,NA,TRBV7-8,NA,TGTGCCAGCAGCCCTCAGTCCAATCAGCCCCAGCATTTT,CASSPQSNQPQHF
TRBJ2-6,NA,TRBV7-9,NA,TGTGCCAGCAGCCCCGAGGGCGGTGGTGGGGCCAACGTCCTGACTTTC,CASSPEGGGGANVLTF
TRBJ2-2,TRBD2,TRBV7-9,NA,TGTGCCAGCAGCTTAGGACGGGAGGGATACACCGGGGAGCTGTTTTTT,CASSLGREGYTGELFF
TRBJ2-2,TRBD2,TRBV5-4,few,TGTGCCAGCAGCTCAAGCGGGAGCCGCGGGTACACCGGGGAGCTGTTTTTT,CASSSSGSRGYTGELFF
TRBJ1-6,NA,TRBV27,NA,TGTGCCAGCAGTTCGGCGGGCCTCCAAGCACTCCACTTT,CASSSAGLQALHF
TRBJ1-5,NA,TRBV5-6,NA,TGTGCCAGCAGCTTTAGGGAGAGCAATCAGCCCCAGCATTTT,CASSFRESNQPQHF
TRBJ1-1,NA,TRBV7-2,NA,TGTGCCAGCAGCTTCCACCAAAACACTGAAGCTTTCTTT,CASSFHQNTEAFF
TRBJ2-1,NA,TRBV5-1,NA,TGCGCCAGCAGCTTGGCGCAGGGAACCTCCTACAATGAGCAGTTCTTC,CASSLAQGTSYNEQFF
TRBJ2-1,NA,TRBV7-3,NA,TGTGCCAGCAGCTTAACCCAAGGCACTTACAATGAGCAGTTCTTC,CASSLTQGTYNEQFF
TRBJ2-1,TRBD1,TRBV29-1,NA,TGCAGCGTTCTACGGGACAGTGGAACTGAGCAGTTCTTC,CSVLRDSGTEQFF
TRBJ1-1,NA,TRBV2,NA,TGTGCCAGCAGTGAAGGGGATGCCACTGAAGCTTTCTTT,CASSEGDATEAFF
TRBJ1-1,NA,TRBV9,NA,TGTGCCAGCAGCCACAGGGATTCTGAAGCTTTCTTT,CASSHRDSEAFF
TRBJ2-5,TRBD1,TRBV2,NA,TGTGCCAGCACCAAGACAGGGTTGCAGACCCAGTACTTC,CASTKTGLQTQYF
TRBJ1-2,TRBD1,TRBV25-1,NA,TGTGCCAGCAGTGAAACCGGGACAGGACCTGGGGGTTATGGCTACACCTTC,CASSETGTGPGGYGYTF
TRBJ1-1,NA,TRBV7-9,NA,TGTGCCAGCAGCTTCTACACTGAAGCTTTCTTT,CASSFYTEAFF
TRBJ1-2,NA,TRBV29-1,NA,TGCAGCGCGTCCCATAACAGGGATCTCTACTATGGCTACACCTTC,CSASHNRDLYYGYTF
TRBJ2-7,NA,TRBV2,NA,TGTGCCAGCAGTTCGGGGGTCCCCTACGAGCAGTACTTC,CASSSGVPYEQYF
TRBJ2-5,NA,TRBV11-3,NA,TGTGCCAGCAGCTTAAATTCAGGGGATCAAGAGACCCAGTACTTC,CASSLNSGDQETQYF
TRBJ1-1,NA,TRBV6-1,NA,TGTGCCAGCACCCTCAACCTGAACACTGAAGCTTTCTTT,CASTLNLNTEAFF
TRBJ1-1,NA,TRBV5-1,NA,TGCGCCAGCAGCTTCGATCGGATGAACACTGAAGCTTTCTTT,CASSFDRMNTEAFF
TRBJ1-6,NA,TRBV27,NA,TGTGCCAGCAGGGATTGGTCCTATAATTCACCCCTCCACTTT,CASRDWSYNSPLHF
TRBJ2-7,TRBD1,TRBV12-5,NA,TGTGCTAGTGGTTCTCTCGGGACAGGGGACTACGAGCAGTACTTC,CASGSLGTGDYEQYF
TRBJ1-5,TRBD1,TRBV5-6,NA,TGTGCCAGCAGCTCGACCGACAGGGGGCTAAATCAGCCCCAGCATTTT,CASSSTDRGLNQPQHF
TRBJ2-7,NA,TRBV2,NA,TGTGCCAGCATACGTCATATGAGCTCCTACGAGCAGTACTTC,CASIRHMSSYEQYF
TRBJ1-2,TRBD1,TRBV7-9,NA,TGTGCCAGCAGCTTGAACCTGGGAGGGGGCGGCGGCTATGGCTACACCTTC,CASSLNLGGGGGYGYTF
TRBJ2-1,TRBD1,TRBV4-1,NA,TGCGCCAGCAGCCAGAGGAGGCTGCCACAGGGGGAGGCCCGAGGCAATGAGCAGTTCTTC,CASSQRRLPQGEARGNEQFF
TRBJ2-7,NA,TRBV7-9,NA,TGTGCCAGCAGCCCGGACTCGAGCCTGGCCGAGCAGTACTTC,CASSPDSSLAEQYF
TRBJ1-1,NA,TRBV7-9,NA,TGTGCCAGCAGCTTACTACGGAAGTCTGACCCCACTGAAGCTTTCTTT,CASSLLRKSDPTEAFF
TRBJ2-2,TRBD2,TRBV6-6,NA,TGTGCCAGCAGTTACCTGACAGCGGGAGCCGGGGAGCTGTTTTTT,CASSYLTAGAGELFF
TRBJ1-5,NA,TRBV6-6,NA,TGTGCCAGCAGTTACCAGTCAACCGGAAACCAGCCCCAGCATTTT,CASSYQSTGNQPQHF
TRBJ1-1,TRBD1,TRBV19,NA,TGTGCCAGTAGGGGACAGAGCCCTGAAGCTTTCTTT,CASRGQSPEAFF
TRBJ1-2,NA,TRBV19,NA,TGTGCCAGTAGTATCACAGGGCCAAACTATGGCTACACCTTC,CASSITGPNYGYTF
TRBJ2-2,TRBD2,TRBV6-5,NA,TGTGCCAGCAGCTACGAGCGGGAGGGCGGGGAGCTGTTTTTT,CASSYEREGGELFF
TRBJ2-3,TRBD2,TRBV29-1,NA,TGCAGCGTTTCCCCTTGGCTCCCGGGACTAGCCACAGATACGCAGTATTTT,CSVSPWLPGLATDTQYF
TRBJ2-2,TRBD1,TRBV2,once,TGTGCCAGCAGTCGACAGGGGATAGGGAACACCGGGGAGCTGTTTTTT,CASSRQGIGNTGELFF
TRBJ2-6,TRBD1,TRBV5-1,NA,TGCGCCAGCAGCGGTACAGGGGGGACCTCTGGGGCCAACGTCCTGACTTTC,CASSGTGGTSGANVLTF
TRBJ1-1,TRBD1,TRBV10-2,NA,TGCGCCAGCAGTTTTTTCGGGACAGGGAACACTGAAGCTTTCTTT,CASSFFGTGNTEAFF